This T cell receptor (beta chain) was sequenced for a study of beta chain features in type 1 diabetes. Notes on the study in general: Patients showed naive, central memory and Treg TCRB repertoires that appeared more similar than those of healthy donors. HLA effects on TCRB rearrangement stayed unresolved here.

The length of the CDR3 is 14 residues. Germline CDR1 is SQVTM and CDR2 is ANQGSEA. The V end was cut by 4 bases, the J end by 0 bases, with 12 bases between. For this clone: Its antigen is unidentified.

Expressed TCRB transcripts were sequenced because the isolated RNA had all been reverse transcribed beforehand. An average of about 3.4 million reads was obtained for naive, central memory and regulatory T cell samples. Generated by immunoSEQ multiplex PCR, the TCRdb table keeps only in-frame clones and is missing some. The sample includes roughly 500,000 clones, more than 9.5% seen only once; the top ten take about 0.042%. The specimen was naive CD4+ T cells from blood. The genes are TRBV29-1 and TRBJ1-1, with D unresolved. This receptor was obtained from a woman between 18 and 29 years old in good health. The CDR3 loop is CSVGWAGMNTEAFF. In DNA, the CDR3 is TGCAGCGTTGGGTGGGCAGGCATGAACACTGAAGCTTTCTTT. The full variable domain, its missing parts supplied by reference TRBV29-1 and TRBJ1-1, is SAVISQKPSRDICQRGTSLTIQCQVDSQVTMMFWYRQQPGQSLTLIATANQGSEATYESGFVIDKFPISRPNLTFSTLTVSNMSPEDSSIYLCSVGWAGMNTEAFFGQGTRLTVV.